This TCR beta chain was found in a study of blood T cell repertoires in COVID-19. Assay: immunoSEQ multiplex PCR; the TCRdb copy retains only in-frame clones and omits some. The sample consists of about 370,000 clones, around 90% of them appearing once. Trimming left V 5 bases short and J 5 bases short, with 30 bases between. The CDR3 spans 19 residues. Germline V gene sequence: CDR1 MNHEY, CDR2 SMNVEV (reference sequence). The J gene is TRBJ1-2, the V gene TRBV27; D gene unclear. The sequenced material came from peripheral blood. The receptor's source is a woman between 25 and 40 years old with COVID-19, enrolled during active disease. The CDR3 nucleotides read TGTGCCAGCAGTCTCCTACCCCCGTTTAAGAAGAGGGAGAGGTATGGCTACACCTTC. Translated, it gives CASSLLPPFKKRERYGYTF.